The 10 T cell receptor beta chains below come from one sample, sequenced in a study of T cell responses to AZD1222 COVID-19 vaccine. The protocol was immunoSEQ multiplex PCR, while the TCRdb copy is restricted to in-frame clones and leaves out a portion. The table lists 130,000 to 150,000 clones, around 88% of them singletons. The material sequenced was peripheral blood, taken on day 0 of AZD1222 vaccination. The receptors were gathered from an adult in good health.

This chain connects TRBV6-6 to TRBJ2-5, with 7 nucleotides matching TRBD2. This CDR3 comprises 14 residues. Trimming removed 5 bases from V and 1 base from J; junction bases left unmatched: 4. Germline assignment: CDR1 MNHNY and CDR2 SVGAGI (reference sequence). The chain's CDR3 is CASSPQRGQETQYF. DNA for the CDR3: TGTGCCAGCAGTCCCCAGCGGGGCCAAGAGACCCAGTACTTC.

The chain couples TRBV4-3 to TRBJ2-3, with 8 bases aligning to TRBD1. Germline lookup yields CDR1 LGHNA and CDR2 YSLEER. V was clipped by 3 bases and J by 2 bases; unmatched bases: 7. The CDR3 covers 16 residues. The CDR3 region is CASSQGDRLDTDTQYF. DNA for the CDR3: TGCGCCAGCAGCCAGGGGGACAGGCTAGACACAGATACGCAGTATTTT.

V usage is TRBV28 and J usage is TRBJ1-3; a weak D match, TRBD1 (6 bases). Trimming removed 5 bases at V and 0 bases at J, with 14 bases between. CDR1 and CDR2 from the germline V gene are MDHEN and SYDVKM. The CDR3 is made up of 16 amino acids. CDR3 coding DNA: TGTGCCAGCAGTCAGGGGTCTCCCCTCTCTGGAAACACCATATATTTT. Translating gives CASSQGSPLSGNTIYF.

This clone came up a few times. The rearrangement joins TRBV5-1 to TRBJ2-7; 7 positions agree with TRBD2. The CDR3 runs to 14 residues. Germline values: CDR1 SGHRS, CDR2 YFSETQ. Trimming at V came to 0 bases and at J to 7 bases, leaving 7 bases not matched to a gene. CDR3 protein: CASSLEGKRDEQYF. The CDR3 bases are TGCGCCAGCAGCTTGGAGGGGAAGCGGGATGAGCAGTACTTC.

The chain couples TRBV7-2 to TRBJ1-6; 10 nucleotides agree with TRBD1. The V gene's germline CDR1 is SGHTA and CDR2 FQGNSA. The CDR3 runs 16 residues. V was pared by 6 bases and J by 3 bases, with 5 bases of the junction left unmatched. DNA of the CDR3: TGTGCCAGCAGTACCGGGACAGGGGTCTATAATTCACCCCTCCACTTT. It encodes CASSTGTGVYNSPLHF.

The chain recombines TRBV7-2 with TRBJ2-5; TRBD1 matches at 7 bases. Germline values: CDR1 SGHTA, CDR2 FQGNSA. The CDR3 length is 14 residues. V shed 3 bases and J 5 bases; nucleotides not matched to a gene: 6. The CDR3 DNA reads as TGTGCCAGCAGCTTTCGACAGGGTTGGGAGACCCAGTACTTC. Its protein is CASSFRQGWETQYF.

The chain combines TRBV7-2 with TRBJ1-3, with a possible D match to TRBD1 (6 bases). The length of the CDR3 is 14 residues. Trimming pared 1 base from V and 2 bases from J, leaving 6 bases between. CDR1 is SGHTA and CDR2 is FQGNSA in the germline V gene. CDR3 loop: CASSLGQAGNTIYF. The CDR3 DNA reads TGTGCCAGCAGCTTAGGACAGGCTGGAAACACCATATATTTT.

The chain employs TRBV15 and TRBJ1-3; D not resolved. The germline V gene has CDR1 LNHNV and CDR2 YYDKDF (reference sequence). This CDR3 region has 18 residues. V shed 0 bases and J shed 3 bases, with 18 bases lying between them. Here the CDR3 DNA reads TGTGCCACCAGCAGAGATTCACCGAGGGTATCCAATGGAAACACCATATATTTT. This translates into CATSRDSPRVSNGNTIYF.

This clone came up once. The chain links TRBV7-2 to TRBJ1-4, with D possibly TRBD1 on 5 matching bases. The CDR3 runs to 15 residues. The ends were cut back, 6 bases at V and 2 bases at J, with 13 bases in the middle. Germline V gene lookup returns CDR1 SGHTA and CDR2 FQGNSA. This CDR3 is CASSPGTLTNEKLFF. CDR3 coding DNA: TGTGCCAGCAGTCCAGGGACTTTGACTAATGAAAAACTGTTTTTT.

The CDR3: CASSFQGQTPYEQYF. The CDR3 DNA sequence: TGCGCCAGCAGCTTCCAGGGACAGACTCCCTACGAGCAGTACTTC. V gene TRBV5-1 combines with J gene TRBJ2-7, with 7 bases aligning to TRBD1. This CDR3 contains 15 residues. Germline V gene data show CDR1 as SGHRS and CDR2 as YFSETQ. Trimming at V came to 2 bases and at J to 2 bases, leaving 7 bases not matched to a gene.